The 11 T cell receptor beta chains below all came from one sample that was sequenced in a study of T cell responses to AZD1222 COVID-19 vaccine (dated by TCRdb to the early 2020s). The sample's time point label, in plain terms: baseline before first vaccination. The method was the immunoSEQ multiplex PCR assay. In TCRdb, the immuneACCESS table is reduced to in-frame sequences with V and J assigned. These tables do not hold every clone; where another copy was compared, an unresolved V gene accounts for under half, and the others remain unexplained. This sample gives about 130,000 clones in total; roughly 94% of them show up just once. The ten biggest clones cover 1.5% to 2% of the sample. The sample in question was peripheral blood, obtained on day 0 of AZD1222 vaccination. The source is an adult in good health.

The CDR3 region has the DNA TGTGCCAGCAGGGTCTCCTATGGCTACACCTTC. Protein: CASRVSYGYTF. This chain joins TRBV12-3 or TRBV12-4 and TRBJ1-2; no clear D. The CDR3 spans 11 residues. Trimming removed 6 bases at V and 4 bases at J, with 6 bases between.

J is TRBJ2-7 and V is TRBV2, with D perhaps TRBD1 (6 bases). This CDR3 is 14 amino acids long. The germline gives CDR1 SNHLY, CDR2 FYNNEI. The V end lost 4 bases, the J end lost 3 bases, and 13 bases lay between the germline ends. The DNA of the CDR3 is TGTGCCAGCAGTGTAGAACAGGGCCACTACGAGCAGTACTTC. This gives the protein CASSVEQGHYEQYF.

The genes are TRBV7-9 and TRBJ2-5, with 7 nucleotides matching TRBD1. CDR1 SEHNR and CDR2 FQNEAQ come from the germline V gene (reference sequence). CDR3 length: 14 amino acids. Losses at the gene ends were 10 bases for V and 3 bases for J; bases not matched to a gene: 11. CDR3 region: CAKAPPTGEETQYF. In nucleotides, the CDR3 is TGTGCCAAGGCCCCACCTACAGGGGAAGAGACCCAGTACTTC.

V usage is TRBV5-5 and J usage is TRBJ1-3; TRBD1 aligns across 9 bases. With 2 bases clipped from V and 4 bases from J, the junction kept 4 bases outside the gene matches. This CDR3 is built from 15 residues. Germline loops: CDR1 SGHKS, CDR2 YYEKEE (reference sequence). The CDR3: CASSFYRGPGNTIYF. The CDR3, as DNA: TGTGCCAGCAGCTTTTACAGGGGGCCAGGAAACACCATATATTTT.

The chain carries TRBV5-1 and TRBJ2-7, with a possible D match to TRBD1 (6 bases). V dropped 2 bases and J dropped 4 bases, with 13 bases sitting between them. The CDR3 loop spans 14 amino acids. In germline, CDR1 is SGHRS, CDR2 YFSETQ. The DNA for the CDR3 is TGCGCCAGCAGCTTTTTCGGGACACTATACGAGCAGTACTTC. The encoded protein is CASSFFGTLYEQYF.

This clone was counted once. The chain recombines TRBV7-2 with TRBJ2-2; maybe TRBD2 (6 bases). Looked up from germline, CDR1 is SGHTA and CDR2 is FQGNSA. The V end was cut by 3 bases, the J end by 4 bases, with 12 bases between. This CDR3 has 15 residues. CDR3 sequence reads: CASSFVGGSTGELFF. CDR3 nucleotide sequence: TGTGCCAGCAGCTTTGTGGGGGGATCCACCGGGGAGCTGTTTTTT.

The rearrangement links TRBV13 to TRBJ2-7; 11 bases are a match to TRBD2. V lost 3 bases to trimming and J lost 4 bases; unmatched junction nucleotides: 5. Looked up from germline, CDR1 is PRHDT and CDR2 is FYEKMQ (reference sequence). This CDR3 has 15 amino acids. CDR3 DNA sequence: TGTGCCAGCAGCTTCACTAGCGGGGGACGTTACGAGCAGTACTTC. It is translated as CASSFTSGGRYEQYF.

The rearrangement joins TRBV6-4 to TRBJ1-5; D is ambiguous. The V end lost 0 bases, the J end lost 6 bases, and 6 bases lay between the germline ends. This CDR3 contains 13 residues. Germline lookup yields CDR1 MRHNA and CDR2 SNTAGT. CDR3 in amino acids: CASSDSYGQPQHF. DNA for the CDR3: TGTGCCAGCAGTGACTCTTATGGTCAGCCCCAGCATTTT.

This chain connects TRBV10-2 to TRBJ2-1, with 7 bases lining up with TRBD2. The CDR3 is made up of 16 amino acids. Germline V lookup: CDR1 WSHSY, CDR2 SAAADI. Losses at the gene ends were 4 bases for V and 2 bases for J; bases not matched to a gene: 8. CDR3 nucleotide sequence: TGCGCCAGCAGTGCTAGACTAGCCGGGCCCTACAATGAGCAGTTCTTC. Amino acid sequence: CASSARLAGPYNEQFF.

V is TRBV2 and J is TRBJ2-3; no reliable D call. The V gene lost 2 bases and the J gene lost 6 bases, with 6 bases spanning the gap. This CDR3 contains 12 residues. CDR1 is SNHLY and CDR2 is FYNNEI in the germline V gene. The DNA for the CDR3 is TGTGCCAGCAGTGAATTCTGGGATACGCAGTATTTT. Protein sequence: CASSEFWDTQYF. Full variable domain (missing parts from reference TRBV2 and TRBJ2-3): EPEVTQTPSHQVTQMGQEVILRCVPISNHLYFYWYRQILGQKVEFLVSFYNNEISEKSEIFDDQFSVERPDGSNFTLKIRSTKLEDSAMYFCASSEFWDTQYFGPGTRLTVL.

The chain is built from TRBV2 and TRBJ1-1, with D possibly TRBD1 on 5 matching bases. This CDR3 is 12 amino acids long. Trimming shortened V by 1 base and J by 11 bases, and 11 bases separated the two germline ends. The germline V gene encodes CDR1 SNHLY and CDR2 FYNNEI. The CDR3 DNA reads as TGTGCCAGCAGTGAAGGGGGGTGGTTGGCTTTCTTT. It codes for CASSEGGWLAFF.